This T cell receptor beta chain was sequenced during a study of T-cell reconstitution after alpha-beta-depleted transplantation in children. Overall study results and limits: At day 60, the high TCRbeta diversity found in some patients originated from recipient T cells and thymic progenitors that had survived. Among T cells one year after transplant, newly produced cells accounted for most counts and diversity.

Library preparation (for TCRbeta) was performed with unique molecular identifiers. TCRdb redid the calling of the PCR reads with MiXCR, one entry per CDR3 protein. The table has some 120,000 distinct CDR3 sequences, 10% seen once. This clonotype has a count of ten or more. Its antigen is unidentified. Trimming at V came to 1 base and at J to 6 bases, leaving 7 bases not matched to a gene. Germline loops: CDR1 DFQATT, CDR2 SNEGSKA (reference sequence). This CDR3 contains 15 residues. The source of this sequence is a boy aged 2-15 years with acute lymphoblastic leukemia, due to receive a stem cell transplant. Sequencing used PBMCs, obtained before TCRalphabeta/CD19-depleted stem cell transplant. The rearrangement links TRBV20-1 to TRBJ2-7; 12 nucleotides align to TRBD1. CDR3 protein: CSARVFGTGGGEQYF. The CDR3 coding sequence is TGCAGTGCTAGAGTTTTCGGGACAGGGGGCGGCGAGCAGTACTTC.